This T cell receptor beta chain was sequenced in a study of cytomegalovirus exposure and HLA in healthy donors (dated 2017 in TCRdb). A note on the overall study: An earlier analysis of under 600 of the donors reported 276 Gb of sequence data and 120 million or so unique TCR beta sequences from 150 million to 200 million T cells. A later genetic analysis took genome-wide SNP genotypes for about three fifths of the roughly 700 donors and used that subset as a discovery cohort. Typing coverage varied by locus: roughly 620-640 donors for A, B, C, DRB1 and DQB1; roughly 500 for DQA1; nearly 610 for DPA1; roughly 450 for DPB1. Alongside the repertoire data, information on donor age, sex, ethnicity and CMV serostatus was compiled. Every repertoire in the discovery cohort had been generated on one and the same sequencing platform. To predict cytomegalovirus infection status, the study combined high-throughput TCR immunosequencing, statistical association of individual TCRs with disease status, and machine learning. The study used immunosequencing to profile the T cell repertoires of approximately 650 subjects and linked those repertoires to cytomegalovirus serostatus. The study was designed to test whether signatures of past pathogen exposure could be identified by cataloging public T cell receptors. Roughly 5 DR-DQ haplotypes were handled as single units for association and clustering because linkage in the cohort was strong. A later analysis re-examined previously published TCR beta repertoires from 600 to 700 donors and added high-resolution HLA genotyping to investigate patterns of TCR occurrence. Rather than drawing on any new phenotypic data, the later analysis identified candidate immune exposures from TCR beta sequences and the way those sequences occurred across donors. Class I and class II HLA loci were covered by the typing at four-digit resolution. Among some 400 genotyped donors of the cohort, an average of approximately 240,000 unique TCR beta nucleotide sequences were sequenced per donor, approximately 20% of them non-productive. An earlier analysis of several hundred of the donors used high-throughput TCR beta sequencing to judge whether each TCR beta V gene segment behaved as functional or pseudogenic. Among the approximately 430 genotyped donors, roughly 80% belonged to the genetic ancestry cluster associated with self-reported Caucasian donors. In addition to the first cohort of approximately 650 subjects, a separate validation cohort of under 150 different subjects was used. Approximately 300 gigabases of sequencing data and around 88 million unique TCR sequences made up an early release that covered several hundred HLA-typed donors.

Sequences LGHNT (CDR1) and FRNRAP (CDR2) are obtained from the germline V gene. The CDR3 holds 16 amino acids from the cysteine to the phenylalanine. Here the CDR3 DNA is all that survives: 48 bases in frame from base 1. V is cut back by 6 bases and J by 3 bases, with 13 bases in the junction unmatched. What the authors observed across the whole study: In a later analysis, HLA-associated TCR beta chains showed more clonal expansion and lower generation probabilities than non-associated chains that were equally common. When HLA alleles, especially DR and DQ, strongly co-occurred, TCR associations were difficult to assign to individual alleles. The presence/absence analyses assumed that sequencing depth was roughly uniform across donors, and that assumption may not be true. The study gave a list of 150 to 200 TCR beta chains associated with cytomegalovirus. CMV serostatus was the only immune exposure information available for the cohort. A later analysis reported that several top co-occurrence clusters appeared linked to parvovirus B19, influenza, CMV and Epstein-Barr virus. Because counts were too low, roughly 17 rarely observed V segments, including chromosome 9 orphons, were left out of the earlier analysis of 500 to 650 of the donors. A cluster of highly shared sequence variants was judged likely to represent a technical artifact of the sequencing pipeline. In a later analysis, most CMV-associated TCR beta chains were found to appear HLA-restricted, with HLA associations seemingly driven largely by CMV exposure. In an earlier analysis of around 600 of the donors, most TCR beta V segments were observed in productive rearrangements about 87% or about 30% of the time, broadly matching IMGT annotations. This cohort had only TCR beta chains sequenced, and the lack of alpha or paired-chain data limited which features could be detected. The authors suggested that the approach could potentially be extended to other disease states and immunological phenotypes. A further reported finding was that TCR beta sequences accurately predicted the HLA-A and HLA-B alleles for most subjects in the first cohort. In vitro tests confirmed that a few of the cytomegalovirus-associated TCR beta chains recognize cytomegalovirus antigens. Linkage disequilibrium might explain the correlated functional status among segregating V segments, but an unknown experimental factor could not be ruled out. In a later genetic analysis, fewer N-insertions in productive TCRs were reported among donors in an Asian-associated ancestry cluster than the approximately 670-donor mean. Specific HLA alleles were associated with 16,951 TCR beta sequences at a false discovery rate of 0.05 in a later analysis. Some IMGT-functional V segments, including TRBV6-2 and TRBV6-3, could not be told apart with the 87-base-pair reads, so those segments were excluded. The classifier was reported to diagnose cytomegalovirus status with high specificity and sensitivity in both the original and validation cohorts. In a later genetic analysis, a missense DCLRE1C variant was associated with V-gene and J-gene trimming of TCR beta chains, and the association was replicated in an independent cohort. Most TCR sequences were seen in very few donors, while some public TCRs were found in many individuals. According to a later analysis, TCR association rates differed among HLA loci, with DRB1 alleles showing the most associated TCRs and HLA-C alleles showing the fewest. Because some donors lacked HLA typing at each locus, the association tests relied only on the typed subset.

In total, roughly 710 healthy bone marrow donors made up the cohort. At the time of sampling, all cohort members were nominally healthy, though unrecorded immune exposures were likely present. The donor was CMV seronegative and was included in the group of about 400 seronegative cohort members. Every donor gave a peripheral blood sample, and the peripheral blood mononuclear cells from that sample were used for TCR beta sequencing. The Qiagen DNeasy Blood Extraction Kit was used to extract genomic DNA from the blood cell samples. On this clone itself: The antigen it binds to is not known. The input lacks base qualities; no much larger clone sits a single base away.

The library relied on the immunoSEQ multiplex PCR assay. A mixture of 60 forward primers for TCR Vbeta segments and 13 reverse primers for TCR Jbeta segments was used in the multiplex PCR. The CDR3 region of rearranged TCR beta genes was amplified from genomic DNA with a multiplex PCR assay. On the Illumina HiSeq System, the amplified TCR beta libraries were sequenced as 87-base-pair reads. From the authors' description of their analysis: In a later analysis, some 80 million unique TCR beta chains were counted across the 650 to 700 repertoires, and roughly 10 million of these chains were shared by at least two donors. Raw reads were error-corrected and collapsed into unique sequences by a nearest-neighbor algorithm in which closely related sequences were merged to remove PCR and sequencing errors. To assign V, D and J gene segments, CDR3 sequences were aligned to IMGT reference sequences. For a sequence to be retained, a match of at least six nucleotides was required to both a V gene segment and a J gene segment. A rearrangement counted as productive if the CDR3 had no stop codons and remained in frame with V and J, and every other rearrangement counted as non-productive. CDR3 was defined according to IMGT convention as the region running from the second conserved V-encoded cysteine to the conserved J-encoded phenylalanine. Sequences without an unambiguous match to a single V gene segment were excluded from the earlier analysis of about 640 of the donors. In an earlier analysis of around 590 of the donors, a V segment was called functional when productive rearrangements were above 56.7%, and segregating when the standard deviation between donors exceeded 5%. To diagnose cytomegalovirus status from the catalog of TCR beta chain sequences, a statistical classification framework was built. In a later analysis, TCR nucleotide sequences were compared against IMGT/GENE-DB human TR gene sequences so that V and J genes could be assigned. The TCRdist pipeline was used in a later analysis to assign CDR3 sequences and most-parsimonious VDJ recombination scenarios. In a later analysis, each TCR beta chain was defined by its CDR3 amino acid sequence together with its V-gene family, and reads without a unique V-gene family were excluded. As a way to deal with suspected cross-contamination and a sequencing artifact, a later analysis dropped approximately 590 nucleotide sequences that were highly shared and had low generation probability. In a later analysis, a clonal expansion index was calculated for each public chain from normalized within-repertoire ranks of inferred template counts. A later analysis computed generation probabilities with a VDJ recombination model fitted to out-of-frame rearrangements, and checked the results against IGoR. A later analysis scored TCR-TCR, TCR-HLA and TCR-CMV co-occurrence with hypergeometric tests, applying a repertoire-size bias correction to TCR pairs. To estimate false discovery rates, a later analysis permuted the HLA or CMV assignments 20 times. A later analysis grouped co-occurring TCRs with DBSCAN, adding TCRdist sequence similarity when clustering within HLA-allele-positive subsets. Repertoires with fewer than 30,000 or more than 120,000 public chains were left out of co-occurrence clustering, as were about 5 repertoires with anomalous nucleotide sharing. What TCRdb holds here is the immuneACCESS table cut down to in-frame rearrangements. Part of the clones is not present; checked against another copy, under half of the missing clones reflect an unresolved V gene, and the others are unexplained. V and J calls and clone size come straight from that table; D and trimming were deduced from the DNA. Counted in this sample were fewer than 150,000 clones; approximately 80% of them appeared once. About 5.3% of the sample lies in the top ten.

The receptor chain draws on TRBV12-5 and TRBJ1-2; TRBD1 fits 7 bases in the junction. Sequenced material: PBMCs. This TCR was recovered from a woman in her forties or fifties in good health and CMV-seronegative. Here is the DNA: TGTGCTAGTGGACGGGACAGCACTATGTCCCACTATGGCTACACCTTC. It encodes CASGRDSTMSHYGYTF.